The clone carrying this T cell receptor beta chain showed up many times. The antigen remains unidentified. The sample is drawn from a study of T cell repertoires in cytomegalovirus infection. The study, taken as a whole, reports: Individuals carrying CMV plus the relevant HLA were identified by cumulative frequency of public TCR beta families. Dominating the ex vivo response were HLA-C-restricted CMV-specific TCR beta clonotypes.

The CDR3 extends over 15 amino acids. Germline V lookup: CDR1 SQVTM, CDR2 ANQGSEA. The junction had 14 bases not matched to a gene; V was cut back by 7 bases and J by 4 bases. TCRdb recomputed calls from the reads with MiXCR, one row per CDR3 protein. The sample has hundreds of thousands of distinct CDR3 sequences; around 11% are singletons. The clonotype comes from a human donor in good health (CMV status not recorded). Some clones in this sample may be carry-over from other donors' samples. V gene TRBV29-1 combines with J gene TRBJ2-3, with 7 bases lining up with TRBD1. The specimen was PBMCs. The CDR3 sequence is CSGRPRQGGPDTQYF. For the CDR3, the DNA is TGCAGCGGCCGGCCTCGACAAGGGGGCCCAGATACGCAGTATTTT.